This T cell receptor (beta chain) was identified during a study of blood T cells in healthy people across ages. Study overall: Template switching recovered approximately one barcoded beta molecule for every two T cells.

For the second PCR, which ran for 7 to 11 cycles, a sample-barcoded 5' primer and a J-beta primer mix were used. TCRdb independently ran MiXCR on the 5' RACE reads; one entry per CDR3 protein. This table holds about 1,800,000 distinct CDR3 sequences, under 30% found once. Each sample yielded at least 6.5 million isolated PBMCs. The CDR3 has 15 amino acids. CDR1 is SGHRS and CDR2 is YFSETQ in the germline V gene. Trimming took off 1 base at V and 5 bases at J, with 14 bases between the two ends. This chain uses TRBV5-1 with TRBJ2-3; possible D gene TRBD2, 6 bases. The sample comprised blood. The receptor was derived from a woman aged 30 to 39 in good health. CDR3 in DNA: TGCGCCAGCAGCTTGTATGAGGGAGGTGGAGATACGCAGTATTTT. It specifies CASSLYEGGGDTQYF.